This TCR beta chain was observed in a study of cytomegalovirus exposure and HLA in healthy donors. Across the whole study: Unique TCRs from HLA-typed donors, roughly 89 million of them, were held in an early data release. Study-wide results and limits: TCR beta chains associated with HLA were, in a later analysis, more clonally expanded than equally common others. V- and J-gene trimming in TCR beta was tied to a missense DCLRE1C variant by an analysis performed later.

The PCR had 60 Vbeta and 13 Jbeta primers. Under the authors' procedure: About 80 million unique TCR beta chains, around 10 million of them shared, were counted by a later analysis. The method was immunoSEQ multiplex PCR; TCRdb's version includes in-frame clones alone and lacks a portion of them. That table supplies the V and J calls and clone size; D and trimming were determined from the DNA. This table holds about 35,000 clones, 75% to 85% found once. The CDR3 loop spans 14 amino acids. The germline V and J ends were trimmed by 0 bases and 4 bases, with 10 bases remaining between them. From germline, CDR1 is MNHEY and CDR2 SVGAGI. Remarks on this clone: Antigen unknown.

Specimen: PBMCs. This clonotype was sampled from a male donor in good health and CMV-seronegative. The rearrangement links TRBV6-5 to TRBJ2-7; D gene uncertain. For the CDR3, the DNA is TGTGCCAGCAGTTACTCGGCGCAGAGGTACGAGCAGTACTTC. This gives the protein CASSYSAQRYEQYF.